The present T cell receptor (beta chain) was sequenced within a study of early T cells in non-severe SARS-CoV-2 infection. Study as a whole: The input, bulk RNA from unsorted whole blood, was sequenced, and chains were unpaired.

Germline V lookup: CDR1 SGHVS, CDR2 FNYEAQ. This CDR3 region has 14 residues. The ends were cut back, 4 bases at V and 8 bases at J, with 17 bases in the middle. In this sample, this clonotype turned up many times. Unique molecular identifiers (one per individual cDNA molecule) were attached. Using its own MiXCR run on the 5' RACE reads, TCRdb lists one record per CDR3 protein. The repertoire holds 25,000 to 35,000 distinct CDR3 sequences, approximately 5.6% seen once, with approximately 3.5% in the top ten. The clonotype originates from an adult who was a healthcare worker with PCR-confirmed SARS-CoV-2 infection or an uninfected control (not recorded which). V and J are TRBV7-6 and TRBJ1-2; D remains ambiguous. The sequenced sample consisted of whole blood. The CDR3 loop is CASSSGDPLGGYTF. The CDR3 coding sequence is TGTGCCAGCAGCTCGGGCGACCCCCTCGGGGGCTACACCTTC.